The 3 T cell receptor beta chains below come from one sample, sequenced in a study of cytomegalovirus exposure and HLA in healthy donors. PCR involved 60 Vbeta and 13 Jbeta primers. The protocol was immunoSEQ multiplex PCR, while the TCRdb copy is restricted to in-frame clones and leaves out a portion. In the table there are some 140,000 clones, around 82% of which are singletons. Sequencing was carried out using PBMCs. These receptors were taken from a middle-aged man in good health and CMV-seronegative.

This clone occurred a few times. The chain employs TRBV18 and TRBJ2-7; D ambiguous. This CDR3 spans 13 amino acids. V was cut by 2 bases and J by 4 bases, with 9 bases left in between. Germline V gene sequence: CDR1 KGHSH, CDR2 LQKENI. The CDR3 here is CASSPVGRYEQYF. The CDR3 region has the DNA TGTGCCAGCTCACCAGTTGGCAGATACGAGCAGTACTTC.

The chain is built from TRBV28 and TRBJ2-3; 7 bases are shared with TRBD1. V gave up 6 bases and J gave up 0 bases; unmatched junction bases: 6. The CDR3 is 15 amino acids. Germline V gene sequence: CDR1 MDHEN, CDR2 SYDVKM. The CDR3 DNA sequence: TGTGCCAGCAGAGGGACAGCAGCTAGCACAGATACGCAGTATTTT. Its translation: CASRGTAASTDTQYF.

V and J are TRBV10-2 and TRBJ2-7, with no clear D. There are 15 residues in the CDR3. Looked up from germline, CDR1 is WSHSY and CDR2 is SAAADI. Trimming stripped 0 bases from V and 1 base from J, with 10 bases between. As DNA, the CDR3 is TGCGCCAGCAGTGAGTCGCAGAACCCTTCCTACGAGCAGTACTTC. The encoded protein is CASSESQNPSYEQYF.